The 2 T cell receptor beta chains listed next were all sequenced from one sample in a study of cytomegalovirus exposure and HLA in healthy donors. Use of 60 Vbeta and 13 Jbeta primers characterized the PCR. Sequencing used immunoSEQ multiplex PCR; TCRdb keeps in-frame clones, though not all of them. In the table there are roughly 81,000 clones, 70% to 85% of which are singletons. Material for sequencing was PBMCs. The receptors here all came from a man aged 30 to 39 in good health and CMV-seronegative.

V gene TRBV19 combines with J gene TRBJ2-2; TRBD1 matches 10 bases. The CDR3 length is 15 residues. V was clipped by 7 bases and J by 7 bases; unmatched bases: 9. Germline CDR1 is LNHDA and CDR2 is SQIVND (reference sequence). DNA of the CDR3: TGTGCCAGTAAAGCAAGACAGGGGGCAGTCGGGGAGCTGTTTTTT. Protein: CASKARQGAVGELFF.

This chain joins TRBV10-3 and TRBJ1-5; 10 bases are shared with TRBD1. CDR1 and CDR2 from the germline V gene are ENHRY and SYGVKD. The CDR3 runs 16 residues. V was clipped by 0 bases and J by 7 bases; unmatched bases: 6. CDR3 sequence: CAISESKGQGIQPQHF. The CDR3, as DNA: TGTGCCATCAGTGAGTCCAAGGGACAGGGGATCCAGCCCCAGCATTTT.